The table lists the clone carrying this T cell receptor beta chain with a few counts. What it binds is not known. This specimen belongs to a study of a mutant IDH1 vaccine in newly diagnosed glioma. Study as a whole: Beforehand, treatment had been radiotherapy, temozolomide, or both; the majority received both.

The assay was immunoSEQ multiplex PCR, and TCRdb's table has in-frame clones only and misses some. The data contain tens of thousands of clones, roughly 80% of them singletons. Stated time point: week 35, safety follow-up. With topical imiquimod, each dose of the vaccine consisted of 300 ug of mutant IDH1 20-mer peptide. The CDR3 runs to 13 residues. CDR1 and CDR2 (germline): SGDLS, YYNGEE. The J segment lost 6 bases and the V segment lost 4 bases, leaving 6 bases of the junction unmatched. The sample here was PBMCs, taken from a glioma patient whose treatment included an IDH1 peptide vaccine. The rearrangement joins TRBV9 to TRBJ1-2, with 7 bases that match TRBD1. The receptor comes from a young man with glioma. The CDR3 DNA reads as TGTGCCAGCAGCCTCGGACAGGAGGATGGCTACACCTTC. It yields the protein CASSLGQEDGYTF.